This entry is about one T cell receptor (beta chain). What it recognizes is unknown. TCRdb's table, derived via immunoSEQ multiplex PCR, lists solely in-frame clones and lacks some. The sample has some 130,000 clones; just under 85% are singletons. The sample belongs to a study of cytomegalovirus exposure and HLA in healthy donors. Overall study findings and caveats: Reports indicated that the classifier achieved high specificity and sensitivity in diagnosing cytomegalovirus status. Through in vitro validation, a few CMV-associated chains were shown to be specific for CMV antigens. Associated with cytomegalovirus, according to the listing, were around 160 TCR beta chains.

This receptor was obtained from a man aged 25 to 40 in good health and CMV-seropositive. Sequencing was performed on PBMCs.

In DNA, the CDR3 is TGTGCCAGCAGTGCCCCCGGGACAATAGGCGAGCAGTACTTC. This gives the protein CASSAPGTIGEQYF. The rearrangement uses TRBV6-1 and TRBJ2-7, with D tentatively TRBD1 (6 bases). The germline V gene has CDR1 MNHNS and CDR2 SASEGT. V was trimmed by 4 bases and J by 6 bases, leaving 16 bases between them. The CDR3 extends over 14 amino acids.